This is a list of T cell receptor beta chains from one sample in a study of PD-1 blockade in mismatch repair-deficient tumors. The protocol was immunoSEQ multiplex PCR, while the TCRdb copy is restricted to in-frame clones and leaves out a portion. This sample yields 90,000 to 130,000 clones, of which over 65% are seen a single time; 4% to 6% belongs to the top ten. The source material was peripheral blood, sampled 60 weeks after starting pembrolizumab. All receptors come from an adult with mismatch repair-deficient cancer. Each CDR3 is given with its conserved first and last residue. D genes are given only for firm matches. A row's size may be missing; if present it is once, few, many or a size class.

d_call	clone_size	v_call	j_call	cdr3_nt	cdr3_aa
NA	NA	TRBV15	TRBJ2-7	TGTGCCACCAGACCAGACAGCTTGCACGAGCAGTACTTC	CATRPDSLHEQYF
NA	NA	TRBV4-3	TRBJ2-1	TGCGCCAGCAGCCAAGAAACTCGGGCTGAGCAGTTCTTC	CASSQETRAEQFF
NA	once	TRBV7-2	TRBJ2-1	TGTGCCAGCAGCTTAGCCAATGAGCAGTTCTTC	CASSLANEQFF
NA	NA	TRBV10-3	TRBJ1-1	TGTGCCATCAGTGAGCGGACAGAGAACACTGAAGCTTTCTTT	CAISERTENTEAFF
NA	NA	TRBV5-1	TRBJ2-2	TGCGCCAGCAGTGACAGCGCCAACACCGGGGAGCTGTTTTTT	CASSDSANTGELFF
NA	NA	TRBV5-6	TRBJ2-1	TGTGCCAGCAGCTGGGCGGATGAGCAGTTCTTC	CASSWADEQFF
NA	NA	TRBV18	TRBJ2-6	TGTGCCAGCTCAATCTCTGGGGCCAACGTCCTGACTTTC	CASSISGANVLTF
NA	NA	TRBV7-9	TRBJ1-1	TGTGCCAGCAGCTTGCTACAACGGAACACTGAAGCTTTCTTT	CASSLLQRNTEAFF
NA	few	TRBV5-6	TRBJ1-2	TGTGCCAGCAGCTTGGGGCCGCAGGGGACCTATGGCTACACCTTC	CASSLGPQGTYGYTF
NA	once	TRBV29-1	TRBJ2-1	TGCAGCGCAGCTGCCGGGACTGGGGGGAATGAGCAGTTCTTC	CSAAAGTGGNEQFF
NA	NA	TRBV5-4	TRBJ2-2	TGTGCCAGCAGCTCCGGACAGAGGGGGTTAGGGGAGCTGTTTTTT	CASSSGQRGLGELFF
NA	once	TRBV19	TRBJ2-7	TGTGCCAGCCATAATGTAGAGGGACCCCCCTACGAGCAGTACTTC	CASHNVEGPPYEQYF
NA	once	TRBV27	TRBJ2-2	TGTGCCAGCAGTAATGGGAGACCCACCGGGGAGCTGTTTTTT	CASSNGRPTGELFF
NA	NA	TRBV5-8	TRBJ2-3	TGTGCCAGCAGCTTGAGCACAGATACGCAGTATTTT	CASSLSTDTQYF
TRBD2	many	TRBV5-4	TRBJ2-7	TGTGCCAGCAGCCCAGCCCTAGCGGCCAACTACGAGCAGTACTTC	CASSPALAANYEQYF
NA	NA	TRBV19	TRBJ2-2	TGTGCCAGTAGTATTTCGCTCTTTAACACCGGGGAGCTGTTTTTT	CASSISLFNTGELFF
TRBD2	NA	TRBV7-6	TRBJ2-7	TGTGCCAGCGGTAGCGGGAACTACGAGCAGTACTTC	CASGSGNYEQYF
NA	NA	TRBV5-8	TRBJ2-4	TGTGCCAGCAGCGCAGGGACACCGACAGACATTCAGTACTTC	CASSAGTPTDIQYF
NA	NA	TRBV6-4	TRBJ1-1	TGTGCCAGCATCGAGGGTACGAACACTGAAGCTTTCTTT	CASIEGTNTEAFF
TRBD1	NA	TRBV6-1	TRBJ1-5	TGTGCCAGCACCGGGACAGGGGGATATCAGCCCCAGCATTTT	CASTGTGGYQPQHF